The T cell receptor beta chain under discussion was sequenced for a study of brain T cells in children with intractable seizures. Study outcomes and limitations: Clones missing pre-surgery may reflect undersampling of that blood sample. Patients' HCMV serostatus was unknown; virus specificity rests on CDR3 similarity alone.

The sequenced cases were selected for having the highest brain T cell transcript signatures. Patients received at least one anti-epileptic drug before surgery. Comments on this clone: Its antigen is unknown.

Unmatched junction bases numbered 4, after V lost 2 bases and J lost 3 bases. Looked up from germline, CDR1 is SGHRS and CDR2 is YFSETQ. This CDR3 is 14 amino acids long. TCRdb's copy holds only in-frame clones and misses some; the assay was immunoSEQ multiplex PCR. The repertoire holds approximately 110,000 clones, roughly 94% seen once, with 3.8% in the top ten. Sequences were derived from peripheral blood, sampled at surgery. This sequence was found in a boy in the first two years of life with hemimegalencephaly and intractable seizures. The rearrangement joins TRBV5-1 to TRBJ1-1; 7 nucleotides line up with TRBD1. The CDR3 DNA reads TGCGCCAGCAGCTTCGTCCAGGGGGACACTGAAGCTTTCTTT. Translating gives CASSFVQGDTEAFF.